A single T cell receptor beta chain is shown here with its context. Its antigen is undetermined. This specimen belongs to a study of T cells after yellow fever vaccination. TCRdb re-called the 5' RACE reads through MiXCR, storing one row per CDR3 protein. The sample gives hundreds of thousands of distinct CDR3 sequences, roughly 20% of which show up once; about 18% is in the top ten. Germline loops: CDR1 MNHEY, CDR2 SVGAGI. V lost 6 bases to trimming and J lost 5 bases, with 26 bases between them. This CDR3 has 17 amino acids. General study findings and limits: Peaking faster, on day 5 versus 15, the secondary response was nonetheless weaker. CD4 and CD8 compartments shared a small share of clonotypes.

J is TRBJ2-7 and V is TRBV6-5, with D tentatively TRBD2 (5 bases). This sample comprised PBMCs, obtained before the yellow fever booster vaccination. This clonotype was obtained from a man younger than 35 who received the YFV17D yellow fever vaccine. CDR3 DNA sequence: TGTGCCAGCAGCCCCAACCCCGGGCCTAAAGGAGGAAACGAGCAGTACTTC. It is translated as CASSPNPGPKGGNEQYF.